Given below is one TCR beta chain in context. Authors' methods: Quantification of nucleated cells was approximated via reference gene primer amplification. Only in-frame clones appear in the TCRdb table, and some are missing; sequencing was by immunoSEQ multiplex PCR. The V and J calls and clone size were taken over from that table, and D and trimming were inferred from the DNA. The repertoire has 40,000 to 60,000 clones, approximately 88% of them found once; the top ten carry around 4.5%. The data are from a study of blood T cell repertoires in COVID-19. Study context: Both acute and convalescent COVID-19 samples were obtained from the United States, Italy and Spain. From T cells, B-cell-depleted T cells, or PBMCs came the material, which was cDNA or gDNA.

The CDR3 contains 14 residues. Germline V gene data show CDR1 as LNHDA and CDR2 as SQIVND (reference sequence). With 2 bases removed from V and 13 bases from J, the gap between germline ends came to 15 bases. The V gene is TRBV19, the J gene TRBJ1-6; D perhaps matches TRBD1 (6 bases). This sequence originates from a man between 45 and 60 years old with active COVID-19. Sequencing was done on a sample of peripheral blood. CDR3 coding DNA: TGTGCCAGTAGTATACGACGGGGAGGGGGGCCCCTCCACTTT. Translating it yields CASSIRRGGGPLHF. The whole variable domain, filled in from reference TRBV19 and TRBJ1-6, reads DGGITQSPKYLFRKEGQNVTLSCEQNLNHDAMYWYRQDPGQGLRLIYYSQIVNDFQKGDIAEGYSVSREKKESFPLTVTSAQKNPTAFYLCASSIRRGGGPLHFGNGTRLTVT.